A single sample is the source of the 27 T cell receptor beta chains below, sequenced in a study of blood T cells in healthy people across ages. PCR was performed a second time for about 7 to 12 cycles using a sample-barcoded 5' primer and a J-beta primer mix. TCRdb re-derived calls from the 5' RACE reads in MiXCR, one entry per CDR3 protein. The sample records 750,000 or so distinct CDR3 sequences, around a quarter being singletons. These records were also assigned to another study, of T cells of mothers and their children.

What was sequenced was blood. Source of these receptors: a boy under 18 in good health.

The rearrangement joins TRBV4-2 to TRBJ2-3; TRBD2 aligns across 11 bases. The V and J ends lost 0 bases and 2 bases, in that order; junction bases with no gene match: 4. The CDR3 length is 17 residues. Germline V gene lookup returns CDR1 LGHNA and CDR2 YNFKEQ. CDR3 nucleotide sequence: TGTGCCAGCAGCCAAGACTCGGGACTAGCGGACACAGATACGCAGTATTTT. Translating gives CASSQDSGLADTDTQYF.

The chain combines TRBV7-8 with TRBJ2-7, with D perhaps TRBD2 (5 bases). The CDR3 consists of 15 residues. Trimming took off 5 bases at V and 3 bases at J, with 17 bases between the two ends. The V gene's germline CDR1 is SGHVS and CDR2 FQNEAQ. CDR3 sequence (DNA): TGTGCCAGCAGCGGTGGGTACGGGATTTTCTACGAGCAGTACTTC. It translates to CASSGGYGIFYEQYF. Variable domain in full (rest from reference TRBV7-8 and TRBJ2-7): GAGVSQSPRYKVAKRGQDVALRCDPISGHVSLFWYQQALGQGPEFLTYFQNEAQLDKSGLPSDRFFAERPEGSVSTLKIQRTQQEDSAVYLCASSGGYGIFYEQYFGPGTRLTVT.

This clonotype came up a few times. The gene calls are TRBV7-3 and TRBJ1-2; 10 bases match TRBD1. V trimming: 3 bases; J trimming: 6 bases; junction bases outside the gene matches: 4. This CDR3 comprises 14 residues. Germline V gene lookup returns CDR1 SGHTA and CDR2 FQGTGA. This CDR3 is CASSLTGGKDGYTF. The CDR3 DNA reads as TGTGCCAGCAGCTTGACAGGGGGCAAGGATGGCTACACCTTC.

The chain uses TRBV14 and TRBJ2-3; D is perhaps TRBD2 (6 bases). The germline gives CDR1 SGHDN, CDR2 FVKESK. The CDR3 runs 16 residues. Between the trimmed V and J ends, which lost 0 bases and 2 bases, there was a span of 12 bases. The CDR3 DNA sequence: TGTGCCAGCAGCCAAGATAAGGGACTTCTCACAGATACGCAGTATTTT. Its protein is CASSQDKGLLTDTQYF.

The chain combines TRBV6-6 with TRBJ2-7; 10 bases align to TRBD1. Germline values: CDR1 MNHNY, CDR2 SVGAGI (reference sequence). The CDR3 covers 14 residues. The J segment lost 3 bases and the V segment lost 3 bases, leaving 2 bases of the junction unmatched. The CDR3, as DNA: TGTGCCAGCAGTTATGGGGACAGGGGCTACGAGCAGTACTTC. Translating it yields CASSYGDRGYEQYF.

There are a few counts of this clonotype. The V call is TRBV7-2, the J call TRBJ2-2; 7 bases agree with TRBD1. This CDR3 contains 17 residues. J was trimmed by 5 bases and V by 1 base; bases with no gene match: 10. CDR1 is SGHTA, CDR2 FQGNSA, per germline. In DNA, the CDR3 is TGTGCCAGCAGCTTAGTCGGTTCAGGGGGTGGTACCGGGGAGCTGTTTTTT. This translates into CASSLVGSGGGTGELFF.

This chain joins TRBV3-1 and TRBJ2-4; D might be TRBD2 (5 bases). The V end was cut by 5 bases, the J end by 5 bases, with 10 bases between. Looked up from germline, CDR1 is LGHDT and CDR2 is YNNKEL (reference sequence). This CDR3 has 13 amino acids. CDR3 in amino acids: CASSSPGENIQYF. DNA of the CDR3: TGTGCCAGCAGCTCGCCCGGGGAAAACATTCAGTACTTC.

V gene TRBV4-3 combines with J gene TRBJ1-1; D unresolved. V was clipped by 4 bases and J by 2 bases, with 14 bases between them. This CDR3 has 15 residues. CDR1 and CDR2 from the germline V gene are LGHNA and YSLEER. CDR3 in amino acids: CASSRETLPNTEAFF. The CDR3 bases are TGCGCCAGCAGCCGCGAGACCCTCCCCAACACTGAAGCTTTCTTT.

The chain links TRBV5-1 to TRBJ2-1; a weak D match, TRBD2 (5 bases). Germline V CDR1 and CDR2: SGHRS, YFSETQ. This CDR3 is built from 14 residues. V lost 4 bases, J lost 0 bases, and 8 bases lay in between. The CDR3 coding sequence is TGCGCCAGCAGCCGGGGAGACTCCTACAATGAGCAGTTCTTC. This gives the protein CASSRGDSYNEQFF.

Only a few counts were recorded for this clonotype. The chain carries TRBV4-1 and TRBJ2-7; TRBD2 matches 7 bases. This CDR3 spans 17 amino acids. J was trimmed by 3 bases and V by 1 base; bases with no gene match: 12. CDR1 MGHRA and CDR2 YSYEKL come from the germline V gene. CDR3 protein: CASSQAPSGTDYYEQYF. The CDR3 DNA sequence: TGCGCCAGCAGCCAAGCGCCCAGCGGGACTGACTACTACGAGCAGTACTTC.

This clonotype has more than one count but fewer than ten. This rearrangement joins TRBV6-5 to TRBJ2-5; D call uncertain. The germline V and J ends were trimmed by 2 bases and 1 base, with 11 bases remaining between them. Germline V gene sequence: CDR1 MNHEY, CDR2 SVGAGI. The CDR3 contains 15 residues. The CDR3 DNA reads as TGTGCCAGCAGTTACACATCTTCAATCCAAGAGACCCAGTACTTC. It is translated as CASSYTSSIQETQYF.

CDR3 protein: CSVDQDTTGGYGYTF. CDR3 DNA sequence: TGCAGCGTTGACCAAGATACGACAGGTGGCTATGGCTACACCTTC. The genes are TRBV29-1 and TRBJ1-2; maybe TRBD1 (6 bases). Trimming removed 3 bases from V and 4 bases from J, with 18 bases in between. The CDR3 spans 15 residues. Germline CDR1 and CDR2: SQVTM and ANQGSEA.

This clonotype was detected only once. V is TRBV5-1 and J is TRBJ2-2, with D tentatively TRBD1 (5 bases). The V end was cut by 1 base, the J end by 6 bases, with 19 bases between. Germline CDR1 SGHRS, CDR2 YFSETQ. The CDR3 extends over 17 amino acids. The DNA of the CDR3 is TGCGCCAGCAGCTTGACGCTGACAGTTTTTACGGCCGGGGAGCTGTTTTTT. Amino acids: CASSLTLTVFTAGELFF.

On this clonotype itself: One junction end disagrees with the germline gene, perhaps due to a read error. V and J are TRBV4-1 and TRBJ2-5; TRBD1 agrees at 9 bases. Germline lookup yields CDR1 MGHRA and CDR2 YSYEKL. This CDR3 contains 14 residues. Written as DNA, the CDR3 is TGCGCCAGCAGCCAAGGGACAGGGGAGCACGAGCAGTCCTTC. This translates into CASSQGTGEHEQSF.

This clonotype was observed a handful of times. V gene TRBV28 combines with J gene TRBJ2-3; D gene uncertain. Germline V CDR1 and CDR2: MDHEN, SYDVKM. The length of the CDR3 is 13 residues. V was clipped by 5 bases and J by 5 bases, with 11 bases between them. The CDR3: CASSPLLRDTQYF. In nucleotides, the CDR3 is TGTGCCAGCAGTCCGCTCCTCAGAGATACGCAGTATTTT.

V gene TRBV2 combines with J gene TRBJ2-1; D may correspond to TRBD1 or TRBD2 (5 bases each). This CDR3 has 15 residues. CDR1 SNHLY and CDR2 FYNNEI come from the germline V gene. V was cut by 8 bases and J by 3 bases, with 17 bases left in between. CDR3 coding DNA: TGTGCCAGCCCGGGCCGGGACCGGGGCTACAATGAGCAGTTCTTC. Protein sequence: CASPGRDRGYNEQFF.

The CDR3 is CASSWTVHTEAFF. CDR3 in DNA: TGTGCCAGCAGCTGGACGGTACACACTGAAGCTTTCTTT. The chain joins TRBV7-8 to TRBJ1-1; D unclear. This CDR3 has 13 residues. Trimming shortened V by 4 bases and J by 3 bases, and 9 bases separated the two germline ends. CDR1 SGHVS and CDR2 FQNEAQ come from the germline V gene. The full variable domain, its missing parts supplied by reference TRBV7-8 and TRBJ1-1, is GAGVSQSPRYKVAKRGQDVALRCDPISGHVSLFWYQQALGQGPEFLTYFQNEAQLDKSGLPSDRFFAERPEGSVSTLKIQRTQQEDSAVYLCASSWTVHTEAFFGQGTRLTVV.

The table lists this clonotype with a few counts. J is TRBJ2-5 and V is TRBV5-5; D is unclear. The V gene's germline CDR1 is SGHKS and CDR2 YYEKEE (reference sequence). V lost 8 bases to trimming and J lost 5 bases, with 10 bases between them. CDR3 length: 11 residues. CDR3 amino acids: CASFNSETQYF. Written as DNA, the CDR3 is TGTGCCAGTTTTAATTCGGAGACCCAGTACTTC.

V is TRBV5-1 and J is TRBJ2-7, with 11 bases lining up with TRBD1. V gave up 3 bases and J gave up 5 bases; unmatched junction bases: 10. The germline gives CDR1 SGHRS, CDR2 YFSETQ. This CDR3 has 16 residues. CDR3 in amino acids: CASSWRTGQGVNEQYF. CDR3 DNA: TGCGCCAGCAGCTGGAGGACGGGACAGGGGGTCAACGAGCAGTACTTC.

The chain recombines TRBV25-1 with TRBJ2-1; 15 nucleotides align to TRBD2. The CDR3 has 16 residues. Per the germline V gene, CDR1 is MGHDK and CDR2 is SYGVNS. V was clipped by 2 bases and J by 10 bases; unmatched bases: 6. The CDR3 nucleotides are TGTGCCAGCAGTGAACGCGGGACTAGCGGGAGGAACGAGCAGTTCTTC. Its translation: CASSERGTSGRNEQFF.

V usage is TRBV10-3 and J usage is TRBJ2-7, with TRBD2 matching 7 bases. V lost 0 bases and J lost 3; bases outside the gene matches: 5. The germline CDR1 and CDR2 sequences are ENHRY and SYGVKD. This CDR3 contains 15 residues. The CDR3: CAISESGTKVYEQYF. The CDR3 DNA is TGTGCCATCAGTGAGTCCGGGACTAAAGTCTACGAGCAGTACTTC.

With regard to this clonotype: The junction and the germline gene differ at one end; a read error may be behind it. The chain couples TRBV6-5 to TRBJ2-1, with 10 bases matching TRBD2. Germline V CDR1 and CDR2: MNHEY, SVGAGI. The CDR3 runs 15 residues. The chain's CDR3 is CAGRKGTSVHNEQFF. The CDR3 DNA sequence: TGTGCCGGCAGAAAAGGGACTAGCGTCCACAATGAGCAGTTCTTC.

The chain uses TRBV7-9 and TRBJ2-5; TRBD1 aligns across 8 bases. The J call is uncertain, as TRBJ2-7 better fits the DNA end. Per germline, CDR1 SEHNR and CDR2 FQNEAQ (reference sequence). The CDR3 extends over 16 amino acids. CDR3 in DNA: TGTGCCAGCAGCGCCCAGGGGGCCGCTCCCTCCTACGAGCAGTACTTC. Protein: CASSAQGAAPSYEQYF.

This sequence joins TRBV20-1 and TRBJ1-1; D unresolved. The CDR3 loop spans 12 amino acids. V lost 1 base and J lost 7, with 10 bases in between. Germline CDR1 is DFQATT and CDR2 is SNEGSKA (reference sequence). This CDR3 reads CSARVPTFEAFF. In DNA, the CDR3 is TGCAGTGCTAGAGTCCCGACCTTTGAAGCTTTCTTT.

The sample holds a few counts of this clonotype. In DNA form, the CDR3 reads TGTGCCAGCAGTCCGAAACCGGGACTACAAACGAATGAGCAGTTCTTC. Amino acids: CASSPKPGLQTNEQFF. J is TRBJ2-5 and V is TRBV6-6; 7 bases are shared with TRBD2. The DNA end is more similar to TRBJ2-1, so the J call may be wrong. CDR1 MNHNY and CDR2 SVGAGI come from the germline V gene (reference sequence). CDR3 length: 16 residues.

In this sample, this clonotype turned up once. V is TRBV6-5 and J is TRBJ2-5, with TRBD2 as a possible D gene (5 bases). The J call may be faulty, since TRBJ2-1 better matches the DNA end. The CDR3 spans 14 residues. Germline CDR1 and CDR2: MNHEY and SVGAGI. CDR3: CASSYSGDVNEQFF. The CDR3 DNA reads as TGTGCCAGCAGTTACTCGGGAGATGTAAATGAGCAGTTCTTC.

This clonotype has a handful of counts. The chain carries TRBV29-1 and TRBJ2-1, with a possible D match to TRBD2 (6 bases). CDR3 length equals 12 residues. Deletions cut 7 bases from V and 8 bases from J, with 15 bases between. CDR1 and CDR2 from the germline V gene are SQVTM and ANQGSEA. For the CDR3, the DNA is TGCAGCGCAAAGGCTAGCGAGGATGAGCAGTTCTTC. This translates into CSAKASEDEQFF.